The source of this T cell receptor beta chain is a study of glioma-infiltrating T cells. TCR alpha and beta CDR3 regions were amplified from RNA using iRepertoire nested multiplex PCR. TCRdb ran MiXCR on the multiplex PCR reads and lists one entry per CDR3 protein. Of roughly 16,000 distinct CDR3 sequences listed, roughly 64% were seen once; the top ten hold about 43%. As regards this clonotype: The antigen is not known.

V was shortened by 3 bases and J by 8 bases, with 12 bases between the two germline ends. Germline V gene data show CDR1 as KGHSH and CDR2 as LQKENI. There are 13 residues in the CDR3. Study-wide results and caveats: Gliomas, especially low-grade, showed above-expected tissue-blood divergence; non-neoplastic patients showed below.

This receptor was identified in a human donor with low-grade glioma or glioblastoma, undergoing nonglioma brain surgery, or in good health (not recorded which). Sequencing was performed on glioma tissue, nonneoplastic brain tissue, or PBMCs (not recorded which). The chain has TRBV18 and TRBJ2-3, with D perhaps matching TRBD2 (5 bases). Here the CDR3 DNA reads TGTGCCAGCTCACCTGGATCGGGGTTTACGCAGTATTTT. This sequence encodes CASSPGSGFTQYF.